This TCR beta chain was captured by sequencing in a study of CD8 T cells in Susac syndrome. Study results and caveats: Regarding the TCR sequencing and HLA analysis, the study admitted that a relatively small number of individuals were involved.

After extraction with the RNeasy kit, about 0.5 to 1 ug of the RNA was reverse transcribed using random hexamers. The authors amplified TCR beta CDR3 across 54 Vbeta and 13 Jbeta using immunoSEQ multiplex PCR. TCRdb reprocessed the immunoSEQ multiplex PCR reads with MiXCR, giving one entry per CDR3 protein. The repertoire consists of roughly 300,000 distinct CDR3 sequences, with approximately 81% occurring once and the leading ten covering about 0.11%. This clonotype was observed a single time. Its antigen remains unknown. Sequencing of TCR beta was performed on blood CD8+ T cells and on blood CD4+ T cells. The patients who served as multiple sclerosis controls were treatment-naive and had stable or active relapsing-remitting disease that fulfilled the revised McDonald criteria. Sequences were obtained from CD8+ T cells from PBMCs. This TCR derives from a human donor with multiple sclerosis.

The CDR3 protein is CASSLELAGGNTGELFF. CDR3 nucleotide sequence: TGCGCCAGCAGCTTGGAACTAGCGGGAGGGAACACCGGGGAGCTGTTTTTT. This chain joins TRBV5-1 and TRBJ2-2, with 12 bases aligning to TRBD2. The CDR3 consists of 17 residues. V was clipped by 0 bases and J by 1 base; unmatched bases: 1. Germline assignment: CDR1 SGHRS and CDR2 YFSETQ.